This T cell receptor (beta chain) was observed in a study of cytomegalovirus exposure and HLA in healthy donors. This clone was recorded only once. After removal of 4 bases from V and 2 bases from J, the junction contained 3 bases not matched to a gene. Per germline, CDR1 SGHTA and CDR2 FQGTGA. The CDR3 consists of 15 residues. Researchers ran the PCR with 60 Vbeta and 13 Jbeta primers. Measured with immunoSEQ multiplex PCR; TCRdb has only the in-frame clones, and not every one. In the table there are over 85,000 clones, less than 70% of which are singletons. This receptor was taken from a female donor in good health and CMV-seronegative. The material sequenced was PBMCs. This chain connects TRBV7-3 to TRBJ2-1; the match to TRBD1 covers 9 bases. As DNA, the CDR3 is TGTGCCAGCAGCTCTACAGGGGGCGCCTACAATGAGCAGTTCTTC. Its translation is CASSSTGGAYNEQFF.